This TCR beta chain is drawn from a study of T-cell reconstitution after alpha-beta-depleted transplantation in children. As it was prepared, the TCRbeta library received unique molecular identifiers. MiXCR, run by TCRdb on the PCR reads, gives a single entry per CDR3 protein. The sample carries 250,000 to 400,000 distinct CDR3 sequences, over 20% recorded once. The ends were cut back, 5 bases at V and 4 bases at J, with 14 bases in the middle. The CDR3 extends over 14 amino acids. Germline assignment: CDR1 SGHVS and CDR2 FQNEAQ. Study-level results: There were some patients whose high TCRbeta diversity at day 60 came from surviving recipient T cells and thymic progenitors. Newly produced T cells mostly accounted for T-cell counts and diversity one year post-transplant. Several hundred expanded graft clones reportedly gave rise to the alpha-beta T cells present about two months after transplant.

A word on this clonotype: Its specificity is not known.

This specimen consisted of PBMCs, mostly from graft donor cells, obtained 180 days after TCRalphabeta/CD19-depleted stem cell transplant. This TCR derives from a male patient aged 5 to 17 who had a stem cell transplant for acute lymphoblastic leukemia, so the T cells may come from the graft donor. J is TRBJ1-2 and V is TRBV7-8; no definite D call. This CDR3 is CASSLIDGVYGYTF. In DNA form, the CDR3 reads TGTGCCAGCAGCCTAATCGACGGTGTCTATGGCTACACCTTC.